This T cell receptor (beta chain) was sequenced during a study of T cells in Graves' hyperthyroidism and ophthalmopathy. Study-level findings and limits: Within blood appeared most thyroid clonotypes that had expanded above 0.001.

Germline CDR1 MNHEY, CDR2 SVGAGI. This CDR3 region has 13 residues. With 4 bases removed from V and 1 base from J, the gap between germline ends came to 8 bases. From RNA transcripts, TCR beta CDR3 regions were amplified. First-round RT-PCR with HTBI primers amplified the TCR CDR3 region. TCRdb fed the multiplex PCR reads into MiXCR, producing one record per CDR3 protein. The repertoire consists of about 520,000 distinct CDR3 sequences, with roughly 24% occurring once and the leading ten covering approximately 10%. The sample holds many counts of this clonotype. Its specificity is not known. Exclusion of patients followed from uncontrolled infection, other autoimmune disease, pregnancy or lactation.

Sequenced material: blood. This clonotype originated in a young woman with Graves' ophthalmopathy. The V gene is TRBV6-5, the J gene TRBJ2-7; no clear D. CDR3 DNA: TGTGCCAGCAGTTCCGACCGATCCTACGAGCAGTACTTC. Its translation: CASSSDRSYEQYF.